This T cell receptor beta chain was profiled in a study of OX40 agonist ivuxolimab in advanced cancers. Study context: A male proportion of approximately 80% was recorded, with mean age approximately 57 years and range roughly 20 to 90.

Sequenced by immunoSEQ multiplex PCR; TCRdb stores in-frame clones only, minus some. The sample consists of approximately 100,000 clones, around 90% of them appearing once. V lost 2 bases and J 10 bases, leaving 11 bases between the germline ends. The CDR3 is 13 residues long. CDR1 and CDR2 (germline): SGHTA, FQGTGA. The sequence derives from an adult with an advanced solid tumor such as melanoma, head and neck, liver or kidney cancer. The chain carries TRBV7-3 and TRBJ2-2; D ambiguous. The sequenced sample was CD4+ or CD8+ T cells sorted from blood, obtained in a trial of the OX40 agonist ivuxolimab. This CDR3 is CASSLGPRAELFF. The CDR3, as DNA: TGTGCCAGCAGCTTAGGGCCACGGGCGGAGCTGTTTTTT. The variable domain in full, completed from reference TRBV7-3 and TRBJ2-2, reads GAGVSQTPSNKVTEKGKYVELRCDPISGHTALYWYRQSLGQGPEFLIYFQGTGAADDSGLPNDRFFAVRPEGSVSTLKIQRTERGDSAVYLCASSLGPRAELFFGEGSRLTVL.